One sample yielded the 29 T cell receptor beta chains listed below, sequenced in a study of blood T cell repertoires in COVID-19. Generated by immunoSEQ multiplex PCR, the TCRdb table keeps only in-frame clones and is missing some. The sample consists of about 79,000 clones, approximately 90% of them appearing once. The sample consisted of peripheral blood. Receptor source: a man between 50 and 59 years old with active COVID-19.

The gene calls are TRBV10-3 and TRBJ2-2; 7 bases are a match to TRBD2. This CDR3 has 15 amino acids. With 0 bases clipped from V and 4 bases from J, the junction kept 2 bases outside the gene matches. Germline V gives CDR1 ENHRY, CDR2 SYGVKD. The CDR3 DNA reads TGTGCCATCAGTGAGTCGCCGGGGGGCACCGGGGAGCTGTTTTTT. This codes for CAISESPGGTGELFF.

This sequence joins TRBV24-1 and TRBJ1-1, with TRBD1 matching over 9 bases. V dropped 2 bases and J dropped 6; count of bases not matched to a gene: 9. Germline lookup yields CDR1 KGHDR and CDR2 SFDVKD. This CDR3 spans 16 amino acids. The DNA of the CDR3 is TGTGCCACCAGTGATTCGTCCCGGACAGGGGATGCTGAAGCTTTCTTT. Amino acid sequence: CATSDSSRTGDAEAFF.

As DNA, the CDR3 is TGTGCCAGCAGCAGGGACACCTACACTGAAGCTTTCTTT. Protein sequence: CASSRDTYTEAFF. The chain recombines TRBV5-6 with TRBJ1-1; D is possibly TRBD1 (6 bases). CDR1 and CDR2 from the germline V gene are SGHDT and YYEEEE. The CDR3 covers 13 residues. V lost 4 bases to trimming and J lost 3 bases, with 10 bases between them.

This clone is a singleton in its sample. The CDR3 sequence: CASGRLNNEQFF. The CDR3 DNA reads TGTGCCAGCGGCCGTCTGAACAATGAGCAGTTCTTC. This sequence joins TRBV28 and TRBJ2-1; D gene unclear. Germline lookup yields CDR1 MDHEN and CDR2 SYDVKM. Deletions cut 8 bases from V and 5 bases from J, with 10 bases between. The length of the CDR3 is 12 residues.

This clone was counted once. This sequence joins TRBV6-2 or TRBV6-3 and TRBJ2-3; 10 bases are shared with TRBD2. The CDR3 covers 16 residues. Germline V gene lookup returns CDR1 MNHEY and CDR2 SVGEGT. The ends lost 4 bases at V and 2 bases at J; junction bases unmatched: 6. The CDR3: CASSLPSGGVTDTQYF. DNA for the CDR3: TGTGCCAGCAGTTTACCTAGCGGGGGAGTCACAGATACGCAGTATTTT.

This chain links TRBV10-3 with TRBJ1-2; D is undetermined. The CDR3 extends over 11 amino acids. Trimming removed 8 bases from V and 4 bases from J, with 8 bases in between. Germline loops: CDR1 ENHRY, CDR2 SYGVKD. The CDR3 sequence: CAIESVYGYTF. In DNA, the CDR3 is TGTGCCATCGAGTCGGTCTATGGCTACACCTTC.

Notes on this clone: One junction end does not reproduce the germline sequence, and a read error may be involved. The CDR3 protein is CASNINPGQAVTGSYGYTF. The CDR3 bases are TGTGCCAGTAATATAAACCCCGGACAGGCCGTTACTGGGAGCTATGGCTACACCTTC. The gene calls are TRBV19 and TRBJ1-2; 7 nucleotides match TRBD1. Looked up from germline, CDR1 is LNHDA and CDR2 is SQIVND (reference sequence). The CDR3 consists of 19 residues.

The chain joins TRBV18 to TRBJ1-5; 7 bases match TRBD1. The CDR3 is made up of 14 amino acids. With 2 bases clipped from V and 4 bases from J, the junction kept 2 bases outside the gene matches. Germline CDR1 and CDR2: KGHSH and LQKENI. The DNA for the CDR3 is TGTGCCAGCTCACCAGGGACAGATAATCAGCCCCAGCATTTT. Its protein is CASSPGTDNQPQHF.

The V gene is TRBV11-2, the J gene TRBJ2-7; TRBD2 matches at 7 bases. The length of the CDR3 is 15 residues. Germline CDR1 and CDR2: SGHAT and FQNNGV. J was trimmed by 7 bases and V by 3 bases; bases with no gene match: 12. CDR3 coding DNA: TGTGCCAGCAGCTTGATGTACGGGACTATCCTGGAGCAGTACTTC. This sequence encodes CASSLMYGTILEQYF.

The chain has TRBV10-3 and TRBJ1-2; maybe TRBD1 (6 bases). The V gene's germline CDR1 is ENHRY and CDR2 SYGVKD. This CDR3 has 15 residues. With 11 bases removed from V and 4 bases from J, the gap between germline ends came to 23 bases. Here the CDR3 reads CAAALRGGLSYGYTF. The DNA of the CDR3 is TGTGCCGCCGCTCTACGGGGGGGGCTTAGCTATGGCTACACCTTC.

The rearrangement links TRBV19 to TRBJ1-4; a weak D match, TRBD1 (5 bases). Trimming left V 6 bases short and J 0 bases short, with 23 bases between. Per the germline V gene, CDR1 is LNHDA and CDR2 is SQIVND (reference sequence). This CDR3 contains 19 residues. The CDR3 nucleotides are TGTGCCAGTAGCCGCGAACTCCACAGGAAAACTTCAACTAATGAAAAACTGTTTTTT. It codes for CASSRELHRKTSTNEKLFF.

V is TRBV27 and J is TRBJ1-5; 9 bases match TRBD1. This CDR3 spans 15 amino acids. V dropped 5 bases and J dropped 4; count of bases not matched to a gene: 6. The germline CDR1 and CDR2 sequences are MNHEY and SMNVEV (reference sequence). The chain's CDR3 is CASSRRTGENQPQHF. The CDR3 DNA reads TGTGCCAGCAGTAGACGGACAGGGGAAAATCAGCCCCAGCATTTT.

The J gene is TRBJ1-5, the V gene TRBV27; the D gene is possibly TRBD1 (5 bases). Trimming took 3 bases from V and 6 from J, leaving 15 bases between them. Germline V lookup: CDR1 MNHEY, CDR2 SMNVEV (reference sequence). The CDR3 totals 15 residues. The CDR3 DNA is TGTGCCAGCAGTTTGGAGGGGCTCGGCGGTCAGCCCCAGCATTTT. Translating it yields CASSLEGLGGQPQHF.

J is TRBJ2-1 and V is TRBV11-2; 7 bases map to TRBD2. Germline V gives CDR1 SGHAT, CDR2 FQNNGV. J gave up 0 bases and V 4 bases, and 9 bases lay outside the gene matches. The CDR3 is 17 residues long. This chain's CDR3 is CASSSPRAGPSYNEQFF. The DNA for the CDR3 is TGTGCCAGCAGCTCCCCAAGAGCGGGGCCCTCCTACAATGAGCAGTTCTTC.

The rearrangement links TRBV7-2 to TRBJ1-5; 8 bases align to TRBD1. The CDR3 contains 15 residues. V lost 4 bases, J lost 3 bases, and 5 bases stayed unmatched. Looked up from germline, CDR1 is SGHTA and CDR2 is FQGNSA. CDR3 residues: CASSSRTGTNQPQHF. The CDR3 region has the DNA TGTGCCAGCAGCTCCCGGACAGGGACCAATCAGCCCCAGCATTTT.

The chain links TRBV7-8 to TRBJ1-1, with TRBD1 as a possible D gene (5 bases). Between the trimmed V and J ends, which lost 5 bases and 4 bases, there was a span of 14 bases. Germline V gene lookup returns CDR1 SGHVS and CDR2 FQNEAQ. The CDR3 extends over 14 amino acids. The DNA for the CDR3 is TGTGCCAGCAGCGGAGAGGGAGGGGCCACTGAAGCTTTCTTT. Encoded protein: CASSGEGGATEAFF. Drawing the rest from reference TRBV7-8 and TRBJ1-1, the complete variable domain is GAGVSQSPRYKVAKRGQDVALRCDPISGHVSLFWYQQALGQGPEFLTYFQNEAQLDKSGLPSDRFFAERPEGSVSTLKIQRTQQEDSAVYLCASSGEGGATEAFFGQGTRLTVV.

The genes are TRBV29-1 and TRBJ2-7, with TRBD1 matching over 9 bases. V lost 6 bases to trimming and J lost 7 bases; unmatched junction nucleotides: 4. Germline V CDR1 and CDR2: SQVTM, ANQGSEA. The CDR3 sequence is 11 residues long. The CDR3 protein is CSVGTGTEQYF. CDR3 nucleotide sequence: TGCAGCGTAGGGACAGGGACTGAGCAGTACTTC.

This rearrangement joins TRBV19 to TRBJ1-1; maybe TRBD1 (6 bases). Trimming left V 5 bases short and J 1 base short, with 11 bases between. The length of the CDR3 is 14 residues. Germline lookup yields CDR1 LNHDA and CDR2 SQIVND (reference sequence). The CDR3 reads CASSGRGGNTEAFF. For the CDR3, the DNA is TGTGCCAGTAGTGGAAGAGGGGGGAACACTGAAGCTTTCTTT.

This chain connects TRBV6-5 to TRBJ1-1; 8 bases match TRBD1. The CDR3 has 14 amino acids. J was trimmed by 3 bases and V by 6 bases; bases with no gene match: 6. Germline V gene lookup returns CDR1 MNHEY and CDR2 SVGAGI. DNA of the CDR3: TGTGCCAGCAGCGGGGGACAGGTTCACACTGAAGCTTTCTTT. Translated: CASSGGQVHTEAFF.

This chain connects TRBV6-2 or TRBV6-3 to TRBJ1-6, with D perhaps TRBD1 (5 bases). Germline values: CDR1 MNHEY, CDR2 SVGEGT. This CDR3 region has 15 residues. V gave up 6 bases and J gave up 0 bases, with 9 bases separating them. CDR3 in DNA: TGTGCCAGCAGCGACAGAAGCTCCTATAATTCACCCCTCCACTTT. It translates to CASSDRSSYNSPLHF.

The chain couples TRBV6-2 or TRBV6-3 to TRBJ1-1; 7 nucleotides agree with TRBD1. Trimming cost V 0 bases and J 0 bases; bases outside gene matches: 10. Germline V gene sequence: CDR1 MNHEY, CDR2 SVGEGT. The CDR3 runs 18 residues. CDR3 sequence: CASSYSLAGQLMNTEAFF. For the CDR3, the DNA is TGTGCCAGCAGTTACTCCCTAGCGGGACAGCTCATGAACACTGAAGCTTTCTTT.

J is TRBJ1-3 and V is TRBV11-2, with D hard to call. Germline assignment: CDR1 SGHAT and CDR2 FQNNGV. Trimming took 5 bases from V and 4 from J, leaving 15 bases between them. The CDR3 has 15 residues. CDR3 protein: CASSPRPRGGNTIYF. CDR3 nucleotides: TGTGCCAGCAGCCCCCGACCGCGGGGAGGAAACACCATATATTTT. The full variable domain, its missing parts supplied by reference TRBV11-2 and TRBJ1-3, is EAGVAQSPRYKIIEKRQSVAFWCNPISGHATLYWYQQILGQGPKLLIQFQNNGVVDDSQLPKDRFSAERLKGVDSTLKIQPAKLEDSAVYLCASSPRPRGGNTIYFGEGSWLTVV.

This clone was recorded only once. CDR3 region: CASRSSGAGSSYNEQFF. CDR3 DNA sequence: TGTGCCAGCAGATCTTCCGGGGCGGGGAGCTCCTACAATGAGCAGTTCTTC. The V call is TRBV28, the J call TRBJ2-1; D possibly corresponds to TRBD2 (6 bases). Germline loops: CDR1 MDHEN, CDR2 SYDVKM. The CDR3 consists of 17 residues. The V end was cut by 6 bases, the J end by 0 bases, with 18 bases between.

The rearrangement uses TRBV6-4 and TRBJ2-7; 7 nucleotides line up with TRBD1. From germline, CDR1 is MRHNA and CDR2 SNTAGT. This CDR3 has 16 amino acids. V shed 6 bases and J 5 bases; nucleotides not matched to a gene: 16. CDR3 loop: CASRTPYPDRDHEQYF. CDR3 sequence (DNA): TGTGCCAGCAGAACACCCTACCCCGACAGGGACCACGAGCAGTACTTC.

The gene calls are TRBV9 and TRBJ2-2, with D tentatively TRBD2 (6 bases). There are 16 residues in the CDR3. Germline CDR1 is SGDLS and CDR2 is YYNGEE. Trimming stripped 6 bases from V and 3 bases from J, with 18 bases between. CDR3 sequence (DNA): TGTGCCAGCACCGCTCGTGGTAGCGGAGACACCGGGGAGCTGTTTTTT. Translation gives CASTARGSGDTGELFF.

The V gene is TRBV3-1 (or the pseudogene TRBV3-2), the J gene TRBJ1-2, with D maybe TRBD1 (5 bases). V was cut by 4 bases and J by 10 bases, with 13 bases left in between. The CDR3 loop spans 12 amino acids. Germline CDR1 LGHDT, CDR2 YNNKEL (reference sequence). The CDR3 reads CASSPSGGYYTF. The DNA of the CDR3 is TGTGCCAGCAGCCCCAGTGGGGGGTACTACACCTTC.

The chain carries TRBV2 and TRBJ1-2, with TRBD1 matching over 9 bases. The germline gives CDR1 SNHLY, CDR2 FYNNEI. The CDR3 has 13 amino acids. The junction had 3 bases not matched to a gene; V was cut back by 5 bases and J by 5 bases. CDR3 protein: CASSNRGHYGYTF. In DNA, the CDR3 is TGTGCCAGCAGTAACAGGGGGCATTATGGCTACACCTTC.

This chain uses TRBV10-3 with TRBJ1-1, with TRBD1 matching over 9 bases. From germline, CDR1 is ENHRY and CDR2 SYGVKD. V lost 7 bases to trimming and J lost 1 base; unmatched junction nucleotides: 7. The CDR3 is made up of 15 amino acids. The CDR3 DNA follows: TGTGCCATCAAATTAAACAGGGGGCCGAACACTGAAGCTTTCTTT. Amino acid sequence: CAIKLNRGPNTEAFF.

The chain links TRBV6-5 to TRBJ2-3, with TRBD1 identical over 7 bases. CDR1 MNHEY and CDR2 SVGAGI come from the germline V gene. The J segment lost 10 bases and the V segment lost 5 bases, leaving 6 bases of the junction unmatched. The CDR3 covers 12 residues. The CDR3 protein is CASSPETGSQYF. The CDR3 nucleotides are TGTGCCAGCAGTCCGGAGACAGGGTCGCAGTATTTT.